These 16 T cell receptor beta chains were all obtained from the same sample, sequenced in a study of T cell responses to AZD1222 COVID-19 vaccine (dated by TCRdb to the early 2020s). The library was obtained by the immunoSEQ multiplex PCR assay. Drawn from immuneACCESS, this table holds only the in-frame rearrangements with V and J called that TCRdb kept. Clones are partly lost; checked studies trace under half to an unresolved V gene and leave the rest unexplained. For this sample the table gives roughly 120,000 clones, of which 70% to 90% were detected only once. The ten largest clones represent 3.5% of the sample. What this sample's time point label stands for: about 28 days (+/-7) after the second vaccine dose. Sequenced material: peripheral blood, taken 28 days after the second AZD1222 dose. The receptors shown here come from an adult who received the AZD1222 COVID-19 vaccine.

The rearrangement uses TRBV9 and TRBJ1-5; D not resolved. CDR1 and CDR2 from the germline V gene are SGDLS and YYNGEE. The germline V and J ends were trimmed by 0 bases and 0 bases, with 13 bases remaining between them. This CDR3 contains 17 residues. The CDR3 region has the DNA TGTGCCAGCAGCGTAGAGGGCGCTGATCATAGCAATCAGCCCCAGCATTTT. Translating it yields CASSVEGADHSNQPQHF.

This chain joins TRBV9 and TRBJ1-1; TRBD1 matches 8 bases. CDR3 size: 17 residues. The germline V gene encodes CDR1 SGDLS and CDR2 YYNGEE. V shed 1 base and J 0 bases; nucleotides not matched to a gene: 8. CDR3 DNA: TGTGCCAGCAGCGTAACGGACAGGGAATTCGTGAACACTGAAGCTTTCTTT. Its translation is CASSVTDREFVNTEAFF.

The chain combines TRBV11-2 with TRBJ1-5; possibly TRBD1 for D (5 bases). The CDR3 length is 15 residues. CDR1 is SGHAT, CDR2 FQNNGV, per germline. V lost 0 bases and J 8 bases, leaving 14 bases between the germline ends. In DNA form, the CDR3 reads TGTGCCAGCAGCTTAGACTCAGGGCGCGGGGAGCCCCAGCATTTT. Amino acid sequence: CASSLDSGRGEPQHF.

The J gene is TRBJ1-5, the V gene TRBV5-5; no definite D call. Germline V gene lookup returns CDR1 SGHKS and CDR2 YYEKEE (reference sequence). This CDR3 is built from 15 residues. Trimming left V 4 bases short and J 0 bases short, with 11 bases between. DNA for the CDR3: TGTGCCAGCAGCCCCGGGGAGTATAGCAATCAGCCCCAGCATTTT. Translated, it gives CASSPGEYSNQPQHF.

This clone was seen just once. This chain connects TRBV5-1 to TRBJ2-5; 12 bases align to TRBD2. In germline, CDR1 is SGHRS, CDR2 YFSETQ. The CDR3 has 15 amino acids. The J segment lost 3 bases and the V segment lost 7 bases, leaving 7 bases of the junction unmatched. CDR3 sequence: CASAWRLAGEETQYF. CDR3 DNA: TGCGCCAGCGCCTGGAGACTAGCGGGAGAAGAGACCCAGTACTTC.

This rearrangement joins TRBV10-3 to TRBJ1-6; no firm D call. Trimming took off 4 bases at V and 9 bases at J, with 16 bases between the two ends. The CDR3 runs to 15 residues. Germline assignment: CDR1 ENHRY and CDR2 SYGVKD. As DNA, the CDR3 is TGTGCCATCAGTGTTACCCCGTCAACCGGTTCACCCCTCCACTTT. This sequence encodes CAISVTPSTGSPLHF.

This chain joins TRBV7-8 and TRBJ2-5; D remains unclear. V lost 0 bases to trimming and J lost 2 bases, with 10 bases between them. The CDR3 contains 15 residues. Germline lookup yields CDR1 SGHVS and CDR2 FQNEAQ. The CDR3 nucleotides are TGTGCCAGCAGCTTAGCGCTCCCCAGGCAAGAGACCCAGTACTTC. This codes for CASSLALPRQETQYF. The variable domain in full, with the rest retrieved from reference TRBV7-8 and TRBJ2-5, is GAGVSQSPRYKVAKRGQDVALRCDPISGHVSLFWYQQALGQGPEFLTYFQNEAQLDKSGLPSDRFFAERPEGSVSTLKIQRTQQEDSAVYLCASSLALPRQETQYFGPGTRLLVL.

CDR3: CASRTGTKETQYF. In nucleotides, the CDR3 is TGTGCCAGTAGGACAGGGACCAAAGAGACCCAGTACTTC. V gene TRBV19 combines with J gene TRBJ2-5, with 7 bases matching TRBD1. The CDR3 consists of 13 residues. V lost 6 bases, J lost 3 bases, and 4 bases stayed unmatched. The germline CDR1 and CDR2 sequences are LNHDA and SQIVND (reference sequence).

The V call is TRBV5-1, the J call TRBJ2-1; the match to TRBD2 covers 7 bases. V lost 2 bases and J lost 7; bases outside the gene matches: 12. The CDR3 is 16 amino acids. The germline V gene has CDR1 SGHRS and CDR2 YFSETQ. This CDR3 is CASSFSGTPLLNEQFF. The CDR3 bases are TGCGCCAGCAGCTTCAGCGGGACCCCCTTATTGAATGAGCAGTTCTTC.

The chain uses TRBV15 and TRBJ1-4, with TRBD1 as a possible D gene (5 bases). The CDR3 consists of 15 residues. V lost 0 bases, J lost 8 bases, and 13 bases lay in between. CDR1 is LNHNV and CDR2 is YYDKDF in the germline V gene (reference sequence). The CDR3 reads CATSRDVGAREKLFF. For the CDR3, the DNA is TGTGCCACCAGCAGAGATGTAGGGGCGCGCGAAAAACTGTTTTTT.

This clone appeared once. This rearrangement joins TRBV6-5 to TRBJ2-5, with a tentative D call TRBD2 (5 bases). The V and J ends lost 7 bases and 9 bases respectively, with 12 bases between them. Germline CDR1 reads MNHEY; CDR2 reads SVGAGI. This CDR3 is 11 amino acids long. The CDR3 DNA is TGTGCCAGCATCAGAGAGGGCGCCCAGTACTTC. This sequence encodes CASIREGAQYF.

The rearrangement uses TRBV27 and TRBJ1-2, with D possibly TRBD1 on 5 matching bases. Germline lookup yields CDR1 MNHEY and CDR2 SMNVEV (reference sequence). The CDR3 runs to 14 residues. Trimming shortened V by 0 bases and J by 4 bases, and 9 bases separated the two germline ends. The CDR3 region has the DNA TGTGCCAGCAGTTTATCGGGGGGGAGCTATGGCTACACCTTC. Amino acids: CASSLSGGSYGYTF.

This chain joins TRBV18 and TRBJ1-6; the match to TRBD1 covers 7 bases. CDR3 length: 15 residues. The V gene end was trimmed by 0 bases and the J gene end by 9 bases; junction bases not matched to a gene: 5. The V gene's germline CDR1 is KGHSH and CDR2 LQKENI. The DNA for the CDR3 is TGTGCCAGCTCACCACCCGTGCAGGGGGGTTCACCCCTCCACTTT. Residues: CASSPPVQGGSPLHF.

The chain joins TRBV7-2 to TRBJ2-7; unclear D gene. Germline V gene data show CDR1 as SGHTA and CDR2 as FQGNSA. The CDR3 is 14 amino acids. Trimming took 6 bases from V and 2 from J, leaving 14 bases between them. The CDR3 loop reads CASRLTEGTYEQYF. DNA of the CDR3: TGTGCCAGCAGATTAACTGAAGGTACCTACGAGCAGTACTTC.

This clone was seen only once. V is TRBV15 and J is TRBJ2-1, with 7 nucleotides matching TRBD2. From germline, CDR1 is LNHNV and CDR2 YYDKDF (reference sequence). This CDR3 has 15 residues. V lost 0 bases, J lost 7 bases, and 6 bases stayed unmatched. This chain's CDR3 is CATSREAGSFNEQFF. In DNA form, the CDR3 reads TGTGCCACCAGCAGAGAAGCGGGATCCTTTAATGAGCAGTTCTTC.

The V and J genes are TRBV27 and TRBJ2-1, with TRBD2 matching over 8 bases. Looked up from germline, CDR1 is MNHEY and CDR2 is SMNVEV (reference sequence). J gave up 0 bases and V 7 bases, and 5 bases lay outside the gene matches. The CDR3 loop spans 15 amino acids. The CDR3 nucleotides read TGTGCCAGCACTACGGGGGGGCCCTCCTACAATGAGCAGTTCTTC. Translation gives CASTTGGPSYNEQFF.